The T cell receptor (beta chain) under discussion was sequenced for a study of T-cell memory formation after mild COVID-19. Overall study context: Most TCR clusters belonged to a single donor. Findings and limits, study-wide: Day 15 to 85 contractors were CD4/CD8 balanced; later expanders leaned CD4+.

Trimming removed 5 bases from V and 3 bases from J, with 16 bases in between. CDR3 length: 15 amino acids. Germline values: CDR1 SGHVS, CDR2 FNYEAQ. MiXCR, run by TCRdb on the 5' RACE reads, gives a single entry per CDR3 protein. Here the sample spans approximately 490,000 distinct CDR3 sequences, 20% being singletons. In this sample, this clonotype turned up a few times. As yet, its antigen is unknown. This chain connects TRBV7-6 to TRBJ1-1; D is ambiguous. This clonotype was sampled from an adult woman who had mild COVID-19 (a few samples of this study predate the infection). Cell type and time point are not known. Input material: PBMCs or a T cell subset sorted from them (not recorded which). CDR3 in amino acids: CASSPFGSLDTEAFF. The CDR3 DNA reads TGTGCCAGCAGCCCCTTTGGGAGCCTGGACACTGAAGCTTTCTTT.